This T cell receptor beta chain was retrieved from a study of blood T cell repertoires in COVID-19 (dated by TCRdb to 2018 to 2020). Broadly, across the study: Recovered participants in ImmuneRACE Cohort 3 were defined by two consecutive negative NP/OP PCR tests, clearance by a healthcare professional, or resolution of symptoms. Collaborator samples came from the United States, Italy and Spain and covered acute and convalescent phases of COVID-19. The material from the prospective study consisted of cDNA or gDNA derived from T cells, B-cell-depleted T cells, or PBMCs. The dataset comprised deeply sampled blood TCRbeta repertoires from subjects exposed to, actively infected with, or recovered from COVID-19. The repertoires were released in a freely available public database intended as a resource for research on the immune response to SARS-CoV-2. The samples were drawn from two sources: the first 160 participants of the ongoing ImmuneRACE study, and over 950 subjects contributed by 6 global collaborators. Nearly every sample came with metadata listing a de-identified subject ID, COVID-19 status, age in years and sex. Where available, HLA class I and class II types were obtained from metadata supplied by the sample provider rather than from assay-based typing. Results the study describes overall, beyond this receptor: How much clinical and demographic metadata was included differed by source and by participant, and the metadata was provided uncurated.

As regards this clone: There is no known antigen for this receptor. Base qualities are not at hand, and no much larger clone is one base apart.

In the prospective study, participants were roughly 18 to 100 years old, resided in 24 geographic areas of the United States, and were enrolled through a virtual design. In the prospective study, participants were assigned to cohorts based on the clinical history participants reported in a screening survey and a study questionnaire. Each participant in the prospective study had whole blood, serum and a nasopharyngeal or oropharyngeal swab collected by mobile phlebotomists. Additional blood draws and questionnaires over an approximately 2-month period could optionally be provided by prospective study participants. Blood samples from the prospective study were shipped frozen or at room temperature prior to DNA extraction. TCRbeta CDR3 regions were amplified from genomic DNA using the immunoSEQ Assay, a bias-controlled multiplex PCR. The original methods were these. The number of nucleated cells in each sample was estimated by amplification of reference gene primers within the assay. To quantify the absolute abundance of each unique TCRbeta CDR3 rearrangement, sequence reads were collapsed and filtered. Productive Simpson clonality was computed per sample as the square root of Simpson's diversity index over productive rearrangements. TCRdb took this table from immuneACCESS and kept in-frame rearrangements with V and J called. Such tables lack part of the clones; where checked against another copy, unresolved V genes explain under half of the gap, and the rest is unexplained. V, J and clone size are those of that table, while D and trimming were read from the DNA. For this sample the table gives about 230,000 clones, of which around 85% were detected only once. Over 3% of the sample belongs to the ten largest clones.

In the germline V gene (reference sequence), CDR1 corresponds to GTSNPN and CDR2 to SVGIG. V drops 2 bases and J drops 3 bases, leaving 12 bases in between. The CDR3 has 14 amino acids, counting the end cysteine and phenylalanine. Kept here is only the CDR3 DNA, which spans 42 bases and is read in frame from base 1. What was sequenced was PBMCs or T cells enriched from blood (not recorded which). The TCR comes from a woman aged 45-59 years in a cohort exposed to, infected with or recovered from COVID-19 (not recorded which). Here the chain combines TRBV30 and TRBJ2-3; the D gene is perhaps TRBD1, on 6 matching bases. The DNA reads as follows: TGTGCCTGGAGTCTGGGGGCCGGGACAGATACGCAGTATTTT. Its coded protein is CAWSLGAGTDTQYF.